The 8 T cell receptor beta chains below were found in one sample sequenced in a study of radiotherapy plus CTLA-4 blockade in lung cancer. The repertoire was sequenced with immunoSEQ multiplex PCR; TCRdb's copy has only in-frame clones and lacks some. The table lists 50,000 or so clones, approximately 80% of them singletons, with about 2.9% in the top ten. Specimen: peripheral blood, collected from a patient treated with radiotherapy plus ipilimumab. All receptors come from a human donor with non-small cell lung cancer who had a partial response to radiotherapy plus ipilimumab.

This chain uses TRBV6-1 with TRBJ2-2; TRBD1 matches at 7 bases. The CDR3 is made up of 14 amino acids. The germline V gene has CDR1 MNHNS and CDR2 SASEGT. The ends lost 7 bases at V and 5 bases at J; junction bases unmatched: 7. As DNA, the CDR3 is TGTGCCAGCACTACCCCCAGGGGGACCGGGGAGCTGTTTTTT. Protein product: CASTTPRGTGELFF.

The CDR3 is CASSHSGNYGYTF. The CDR3 nucleotides read TGTGCCAGCAGCCACTCAGGGAACTATGGCTACACCTTC. The J gene is TRBJ1-2, the V gene TRBV7-2, with D perhaps TRBD1 (5 bases). The V gene lost 5 bases and the J gene lost 2 bases, with 9 bases spanning the gap. The CDR3 contains 13 residues. Germline lookup yields CDR1 SGHTA and CDR2 FQGNSA.

This clone is classed as medium-sized. The genes are TRBV27 and TRBJ1-2, with D possibly matching TRBD1 (6 bases). CDR3 length equals 12 residues. Per germline, CDR1 MNHEY and CDR2 SMNVEV (reference sequence). Trimming pared 2 bases from V and 6 bases from J, leaving 7 bases between. CDR3 sequence reads: CASSLDRNGYTF. CDR3 coding DNA: TGTGCCAGCAGTTTAGACAGGAATGGCTACACCTTC.

This rearrangement joins TRBV28 to TRBJ2-7, with TRBD1 identical over 10 bases. This CDR3 has 13 amino acids. J gave up 5 bases and V 4 bases, and 2 bases lay outside the gene matches. Germline V gives CDR1 MDHEN, CDR2 SYDVKM. The CDR3 DNA reads as TGTGCCAGCAGTTCCGGGACAGGGGACGAGCAGTACTTC. Translation: CASSSGTGDEQYF.

The chain is built from TRBV7-2 and TRBJ2-7; a possible D gene is TRBD2 (6 bases). CDR1 SGHTA and CDR2 FQGNSA come from the germline V gene. With 5 bases removed from V and 3 bases from J, the gap between germline ends came to 23 bases. The CDR3 contains 17 residues. The CDR3 region is CASSPDTGSQHIYEQYF. The CDR3 DNA sequence: TGTGCCAGCAGCCCAGATACCGGGAGCCAACACATCTACGAGCAGTACTTC.

In this sample, this clone turned up once. The chain combines TRBV5-4 with TRBJ1-1; the D is unclear. Trimming took off 4 bases at V and 8 bases at J, with 15 bases between the two ends. CDR3 length: 13 residues. Germline V CDR1 and CDR2: SGHNT, YYREEE (reference sequence). DNA for the CDR3: TGTGCCAGCAGCCCCGGACGGAGGTACGAAGCTTTCTTT. It is translated as CASSPGRRYEAFF.

The chain couples TRBV4-2 to TRBJ1-1; 7 bases map to TRBD1. The J segment lost 1 base and the V segment lost 2 bases, leaving 4 bases of the junction unmatched. The CDR3 is made up of 15 amino acids. Germline CDR1 is LGHNA and CDR2 is YNFKEQ. Here the CDR3 reads CASSQRSGGNTEAFF. The CDR3 bases are TGTGCCAGCAGCCAACGGTCAGGGGGGAACACTGAAGCTTTCTTT.

This clone was detected only once. The chain uses TRBV10-3 and TRBJ2-1; 10 nucleotides agree with TRBD1. Germline V CDR1 and CDR2: ENHRY, SYGVKD. The junction had 6 bases not matched to a gene; V was cut back by 5 bases and J by 8 bases. This CDR3 spans 14 amino acids. The CDR3 protein is CAISRDRGGDEQFF. CDR3 nucleotides: TGTGCCATCAGTCGGGACAGGGGAGGCGATGAGCAGTTCTTC.